This entry lists 18 T cell receptor beta chains sequenced from one sample in a study of blood T cell repertoires in COVID-19. TCRdb's copy holds only in-frame clones and misses some; the assay was immunoSEQ multiplex PCR. The sample includes approximately 150,000 clones, over 75% of them seen just once. Sequenced input: PBMCs or T cells enriched from blood (not recorded which). The source of these receptors is a man aged 45 to 65 in a cohort exposed to, infected with or recovered from COVID-19 (not recorded which).

The gene calls are TRBV10-1 and TRBJ2-3, with 13 bases matching TRBD2. The CDR3 extends over 17 amino acids. Germline trimming cut 6 bases from V and 0 bases from J; bases unmatched to any gene: 6. Germline loops: CDR1 WNHNN, CDR2 SYGVQD (reference sequence). The CDR3 coding sequence is TGCGCCAGCAGGAACAGGGGACTAGCGGGGAGCACAGATACGCAGTATTTT. Protein: CASRNRGLAGSTDTQYF.

This CDR3 is CASSISRSSYNEQFF. The CDR3 coding sequence is TGTGCCAGTAGTATCTCGCGGAGCTCCTACAATGAGCAGTTCTTC. The chain couples TRBV19 to TRBJ2-1; D is undetermined. Germline-derived CDR1 and CDR2 are LNHDA and SQIVND (reference sequence). The germline V and J ends were trimmed by 3 bases and 0 bases, with 9 bases remaining between them. The CDR3 spans 15 residues.

The J gene is TRBJ2-7, the V gene TRBV30; tentative D call: TRBD2 (5 bases). Germline V gene sequence: CDR1 GTSNPN, CDR2 SVGIG (reference sequence). Between the trimmed V and J ends, which lost 2 bases and 6 bases, there was a span of 14 bases. This CDR3 has 13 residues. The chain's CDR3 is CAWSFGERSEQYF. CDR3 DNA: TGTGCCTGGAGTTTCGGGGAACGATCCGAGCAGTACTTC.

The chain uses TRBV12-5 and TRBJ2-3, with a weak D call TRBD2 (7 bases). The CDR3 runs to 14 residues. V was pared by 4 bases and J by 6 bases, with 14 bases between. CDR1 is LGHNT, CDR2 FRNRAP, per germline. The CDR3 sequence is CASGYSGGWDTQYF. In DNA, the CDR3 is TGTGCTAGTGGTTACTCGGGGGGCTGGGATACGCAGTATTTT.

V gene TRBV24-1 combines with J gene TRBJ2-7, with D hard to call. Trimming took 4 bases from V and 0 from J, leaving 6 bases between them. There are 13 residues in the CDR3. CDR1 and CDR2 from the germline V gene are KGHDR and SFDVKD. CDR3 loop: CATSDSYSYEQYF. CDR3 DNA sequence: TGTGCCACCAGTGACTCGTACTCCTACGAGCAGTACTTC.

Notes on this clone: An end of the junction does not agree with germline; a read error may underlie this. The chain couples TRBV5-1 to TRBJ2-1; TRBD2 agrees at 9 bases. The length of the CDR3 is 16 residues. The germline V gene encodes CDR1 SGHRS and CDR2 YFSETQ. This chain's CDR3 is CARSGQRGGAVYEQFF. The CDR3 nucleotides are TGCGCCCGCAGCGGGCAGCGCGGGGGGGCTGTATATGAGCAGTTCTTC.

This chain connects TRBV7-2 to TRBJ2-7; TRBD1 matches at 10 bases. The J segment lost 2 bases and the V segment lost 1 base, leaving 2 bases of the junction unmatched. Germline loops: CDR1 SGHTA, CDR2 FQGNSA. This CDR3 has 15 residues. CDR3 bases: TGTGCCAGCAGCTTAGTGGGGACAGGGGCCTACGAGCAGTACTTC. Translated, it gives CASSLVGTGAYEQYF.

This chain links TRBV19 with TRBJ2-2; D perhaps matches TRBD2 (6 bases). The CDR3 length is 16 residues. Trimming took off 7 bases at V and 0 bases at J, with 15 bases between the two ends. Germline CDR1 LNHDA, CDR2 SQIVND (reference sequence). The CDR3 bases are TGTGCCAGTACGGACGGAGGGGCCGCGAACACCGGGGAGCTGTTTTTT. This gives the protein CASTDGGAANTGELFF.

The rearrangement links TRBV2 to TRBJ2-5, with 7 bases that match TRBD2. This CDR3 has 13 amino acids. Germline CDR1 reads SNHLY; CDR2 reads FYNNEI. J gave up 5 bases and V 6 bases, and 6 bases lay outside the gene matches. CDR3 in DNA: TGTGCCAGCAGCGGGGGGTTGGGGGAGACCCAGTACTTC. Its translation is CASSGGLGETQYF.

The chain is built from TRBV6-5 and TRBJ2-5; TRBD2 agrees at 7 bases. The CDR3 has 13 amino acids. The junction had 7 bases not matched to a gene; V was cut back by 3 bases and J by 9 bases. The germline CDR1 and CDR2 sequences are MNHEY and SVGAGI. CDR3 nucleotide sequence: TGTGCCAGCAGTTATCGGGAGGCCCGGGCCCAGTACTTC. Protein product: CASSYREARAQYF.

This clone showed up just a few times. The chain is built from TRBV28 and TRBJ2-2; a possible D gene is TRBD2 (5 bases). CDR3 length: 13 residues. Trimming took off 8 bases at V and 6 bases at J, with 13 bases between the two ends. Germline CDR1 reads MDHEN; CDR2 reads SYDVKM. DNA of the CDR3: TGTGCCAGCGGAGGTTTGGGATCCGGGGAGCTGTTTTTT. Translation: CASGGLGSGELFF.

The J gene is TRBJ1-4, the V gene TRBV27; 9 positions match TRBD1. There are 14 residues in the CDR3. The trim removed 5 bases at V and 10 bases at J, leaving 8 bases unmatched. Germline V CDR1 and CDR2: MNHEY, SMNVEV (reference sequence). The CDR3 DNA is TGTGCCAGCAGTCCCGGGACAGGGTCTCGAAAACTGTTTTTT. It translates to CASSPGTGSRKLFF.

This clone was seen a single time. V gene TRBV27 combines with J gene TRBJ2-7, with D tentatively TRBD2 (6 bases). The germline V and J ends were trimmed by 3 bases and 4 bases, with 10 bases remaining between them. The CDR3 loop spans 13 amino acids. Germline CDR1 and CDR2: MNHEY and SMNVEV (reference sequence). The chain's CDR3 is CASSFGTPYEQYF. CDR3 sequence (DNA): TGTGCCAGCAGTTTTGGGACTCCATACGAGCAGTACTTC.

J is TRBJ1-1 and V is TRBV11-2; possible D gene TRBD1, 6 bases. Germline values: CDR1 SGHAT, CDR2 FQNNGV. This CDR3 has 15 amino acids. Trimming cost V 5 bases and J 3 bases, with 16 bases left between them. The CDR3 DNA follows: TGTGCCAGCAGCCTATATTTGACAGGAGACACTGAAGCTTTCTTT. Protein product: CASSLYLTGDTEAFF.

The V gene is TRBV5-6, the J gene TRBJ2-3; TRBD2 might be the D (6 bases). Germline CDR1 and CDR2: SGHDT and YYEEEE. The V end was cut by 0 bases, the J end by 2 bases, with 7 bases between. The CDR3 is 14 residues long. This CDR3 is CASSLGGDTDTQYF. The DNA for the CDR3 is TGTGCCAGCAGCTTGGGGGGGGACACAGATACGCAGTATTTT.

The rearrangement uses TRBV7-6 and TRBJ2-7, with D unclear. Trimming pared 5 bases from V and 2 bases from J, leaving 13 bases between. Germline V gene lookup returns CDR1 SGHVS and CDR2 FNYEAQ. The CDR3 has 14 residues. The CDR3 loop reads CASSPAGGPYEQYF. Written as DNA, the CDR3 is TGTGCCAGCAGCCCCGCCGGCGGTCCCTACGAGCAGTACTTC.

This chain connects TRBV28 to TRBJ2-3; maybe TRBD2 (5 bases). CDR1 MDHEN and CDR2 SYDVKM come from the germline V gene. The CDR3 contains 15 residues. V was trimmed by 8 bases and J by 0 bases, leaving 15 bases between them. CDR3 in DNA: TGTGCCAGCCCACCCGCAACGGGAAGCACAGATACGCAGTATTTT. Its translation is CASPPATGSTDTQYF.

This chain uses TRBV3-1 (or the pseudogene TRBV3-2) with TRBJ2-5; 7 bases map to TRBD2. V trimming: 0 bases; J trimming: 2 bases; junction bases outside the gene matches: 9. Germline V gene sequence: CDR1 LGHDT, CDR2 YNNKEL (reference sequence). There are 17 residues in the CDR3. The CDR3 reads CASSQDTLGGGQETQYF. CDR3 DNA: TGTGCCAGCAGCCAAGATACCTTGGGGGGGGGACAAGAGACCCAGTACTTC.